This T cell receptor (beta chain) was sequenced in a study of identical twins (dated by TCRdb to the mid-2010s). Context from the whole study: TCR alpha and beta repertoires from monozygotic twins, unrelated adults of various ages and cord blood were deep-sequenced to test whether fetal clonotypes persist. To rule out contamination, the twin experiments were replicated at different times with different library preparation protocols.

Every donor was a healthy Caucasian. What the study reported, not specific to this receptor: Invariant T cells such as MAIT and iNKT could partly confound zero-insertion analyses, though diverse VJ usage argued against this for most clonotypes. In monozygotic twins, recombination models systematically underestimated out-of-frame TCR alpha sharing, but the models matched the sharing seen between unrelated individuals. Because the same donors could not be followed over many years, conclusions were based on cross-sectional statistical analysis. Out-of-frame TCR alpha sequences shared between twins showed an excess of low generation-probability sequences compared with coincidental sharing between unrelated individuals. Abundant cord blood beta clonotypes carried fewer insertions; young adult naive repertoires showed a weaker similar trend, while memory repertoires showed none. A weaker excess of twin sharing was found in beta out-of-frame sequences because the signal-to-noise ratio was lowered by fewer shared sequences.

About this clonotype itself: No antigen is known for it. No much larger clone is present one base from it, and per-base qualities are unavailable.

The CDR3 measures 11 amino acids from cysteine to phenylalanine. Only the CDR3 portion is preserved as DNA: 33 bases, with reading frame beginning at the first base. CDR1 MNHNS and CDR2 SASEGT are derived from the germline V gene. Trimming takes 7 bases off V and 12 bases off J; junction bases not matched to a gene: 8. The library came from 5' RACE. The reads were generated on an Illumina HiSeq 2000. A universal primer binding site was introduced by template switching, and a unique molecular identifier was present in the final cDNA, enabling accurate counting of TCR cDNA molecules. First-strand cDNA for TCR alpha and beta chains was synthesized from specific primers in the conserved constant-segment region. To control for contamination, each cDNA library was double barcoded with a SMART-Mk sample barcode plus Illumina barcodes. TruSeq adapter sequences and Illumina sample barcodes were added in two successive PCR steps. TCR alpha and beta cDNA libraries were sequenced on the Illumina HiSeq platform with custom primers. The authors' analysis ran thus. Raw reads were processed with MiGEC to extract unique molecular identifiers, and MiXCR was used to determine CDR3 positions. For each individual, recombination models were inferred using an EM algorithm with the repgenHMM and IGoR tools. Shared clonotype analysis was performed with the tcR package in R, normalizing sharing by the product of cloneset sizes. To study raw recombination without the effects of thymic and clonal selection, out-of-frame nonproductive sequences were analyzed. TCRdb handled the public reads itself, with Q25 trimming in fastp and clone calling in MiXCR, and kept productive beta chains. Entries that share a CDR3 protein sequence are merged under the most common genes and DNA. The V and J calls shown here were made by TCRdb, not taken from the authors' results. The sample includes roughly 1,500,000 distinct CDR3 sequences, with about 32% observed a single time. Over 0.25% of the sample rests with the top ten.

Material for sequencing was cord blood. This receptor was obtained from a newborn girl in good health. The rearranged segments are TRBV6-1 and TRBJ2-7; 8 central bases correspond to TRBD1. CDR3 loop: CASILDRVSYF. The DNA sequence is as follows: TGTGCCAGCATCCTGGACAGGGTGTCGTACTTC.